This T cell receptor (beta chain) was identified during a study of shared clonotypes between healthy human individuals. About the study: Plates per donor: three CD4 naive, three CD4 memory, two CD8 naive, one CD8 memory. The study's findings and limits: Among non-shared clonotypes, generation probabilities were lower than among those shared by all four donors. Blood was the sole source, and tissue repertoires probably differ.

A remark on this clone: As yet, its antigen is unknown.

Assay used: immunoSEQ multiplex PCR; TCRdb lists only in-frame clones, some missing. This table holds about 2.1 million clones, around 95% found once. The naive CD8 fraction comprised CD45RO-negative cells positively selected for CCR7 and excluded terminally differentiated effector memory CD45RA+ cells. There were no recent acute infections or vaccinations among the donors, who were healthy HIV-negative adults. V lost 4 bases to trimming and J lost 2 bases; unmatched junction nucleotides: 7. CDR3 length equals 15 residues. The germline V gene has CDR1 MGHRA and CDR2 YSYEKL. The chain is built from TRBV4-1 and TRBJ2-7; TRBD1 agrees at 8 bases. This sequence was found in a man aged 18 to 30 in good health. Some clones in this sample may be carry-over from other donors' samples. Material for sequencing was naive CD8+ T cells from PBMCs. CDR3 bases: TGCGCCAGCAGCCTCGCCGGGACAGGCCCCTACGAGCAGTACTTC. Protein product: CASSLAGTGPYEQYF.